The clone carrying this T cell receptor (beta chain) occurred once. Per the original data handling: Counts of nucleated cells, estimated from reference gene primer amplification, were obtained. This table comes from immunoSEQ multiplex PCR, and its TCRdb copy is limited to in-frame clones, with some not included. D and trimming come from the DNA, and the V and J calls and clone size come from that table. The sample holds under 250,000 clones, almost 85% seen once. This specimen belongs to a study of blood T cell repertoires in COVID-19. About the research overall: Some COVID-19 samples were acute and others convalescent; all came from the United States, Italy and Spain. Sample material is recorded as cDNA or gDNA derived from T cells, B-cell-depleted T cells, or PBMCs.

Germline V gene sequence: CDR1 SGHTA, CDR2 FQGNSA. The CDR3 is made up of 15 amino acids. The J segment lost 4 bases and the V segment lost 1 base, leaving 5 bases of the junction unmatched. This clonotype was obtained from a man in his forties or fifties with COVID-19, enrolled during active disease. The genes are TRBV7-2 and TRBJ1-1; the match to TRBD1 covers 8 bases. The sample comprised peripheral blood. CDR3 sequence: CASSLVTGVSTEAFF. CDR3 coding DNA: TGTGCCAGCAGCTTAGTGACAGGGGTGAGCACTGAAGCTTTCTTT.